The T cell receptor beta chain described here comes from a study of lymphopenia after photon versus proton radiotherapy. General observations from the study: Only patients who died were analyzed for survival; proton advantage is unproven. Proton therapy kept repertoires fairly stable, unlike photons, which gained effector/memory cells. Oligoclonal CD8+ Temra expansion after nadir drove photon patients' diversity drop. In patients who died, overall survival fell as post-nadir TCR diversity dropped more.

Concerning this clone: Antigen specificity is unknown.

Per the germline V gene, CDR1 is SGHRS and CDR2 is YFSETQ. The CDR3 has 16 amino acids. Trimming took 6 bases from V and 2 from J, leaving 19 bases between them. Assay used: immunoSEQ multiplex PCR; TCRdb lists only in-frame clones, some missing. This table has tens of thousands of clones, about nine tenths appearing once. The chain couples TRBV5-1 to TRBJ2-3; D is ambiguous. The source material was peripheral blood, sampled from a patient treated with proton-based radiotherapy. This clonotype originated in a man older than 75 with esophageal cancer. CDR3 in amino acids: CASTPGRTVATDTQYF. In nucleotides, the CDR3 is TGCGCCAGCACCCCCGGGCGAACCGTAGCCACAGATACGCAGTATTTT. The full variable domain, its missing parts supplied by reference TRBV5-1 and TRBJ2-3, is KAGVTQTPRYLIKTRGQQVTLSCSPISGHRSVSWYQQTPGQGLQFLFEYFSETQRNKGNFPGRFSGRQFSNSRSEMNVSTLELGDSALYLCASTPGRTVATDTQYFGPGTRLTVL.